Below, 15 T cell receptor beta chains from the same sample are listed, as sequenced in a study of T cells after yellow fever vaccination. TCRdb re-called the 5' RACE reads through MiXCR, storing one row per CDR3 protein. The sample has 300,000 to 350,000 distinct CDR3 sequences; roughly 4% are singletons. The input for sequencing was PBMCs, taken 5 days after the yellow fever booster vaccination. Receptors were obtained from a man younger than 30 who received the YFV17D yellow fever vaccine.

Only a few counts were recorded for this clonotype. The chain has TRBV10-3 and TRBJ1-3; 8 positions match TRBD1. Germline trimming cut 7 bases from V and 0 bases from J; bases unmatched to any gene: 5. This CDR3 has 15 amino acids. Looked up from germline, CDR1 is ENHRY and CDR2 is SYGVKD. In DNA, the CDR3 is TGTGCCATCACCGGACAGGGAGGCTCTGGAAACACCATATATTTT. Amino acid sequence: CAITGQGGSGNTIYF.

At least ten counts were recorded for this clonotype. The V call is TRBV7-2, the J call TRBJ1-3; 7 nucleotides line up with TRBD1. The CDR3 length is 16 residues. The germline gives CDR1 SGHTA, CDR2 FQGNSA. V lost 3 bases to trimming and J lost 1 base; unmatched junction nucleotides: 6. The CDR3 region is CASSFTGVVSGNTIYF. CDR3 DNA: TGTGCCAGCAGCTTTACAGGGGTCGTGTCTGGAAACACCATATATTTT. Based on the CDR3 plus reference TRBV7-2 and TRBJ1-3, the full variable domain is GAGVSQSPSNKVTEKGKDVELRCDPISGHTALYWYRQSLGQGLEFLIYFQGNSAPDKSGLPSDRFSAERTGGSVSTLTIQRTQQEDSAVYLCASSFTGVVSGNTIYFGEGSWLTVV.

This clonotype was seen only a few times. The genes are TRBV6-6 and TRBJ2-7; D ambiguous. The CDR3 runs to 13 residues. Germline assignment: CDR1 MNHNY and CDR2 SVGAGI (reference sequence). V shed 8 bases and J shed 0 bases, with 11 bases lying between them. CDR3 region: CASGGFSSYEQYF. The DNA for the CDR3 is TGTGCCAGCGGCGGATTCAGCTCCTACGAGCAGTACTTC.

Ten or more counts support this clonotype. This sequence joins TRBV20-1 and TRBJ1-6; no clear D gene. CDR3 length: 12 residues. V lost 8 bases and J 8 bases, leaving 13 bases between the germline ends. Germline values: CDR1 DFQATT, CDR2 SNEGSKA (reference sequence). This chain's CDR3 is CSIGQRDSPLHF. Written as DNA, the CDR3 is TGCAGTATCGGGCAAAGGGATTCACCCCTCCACTTT.

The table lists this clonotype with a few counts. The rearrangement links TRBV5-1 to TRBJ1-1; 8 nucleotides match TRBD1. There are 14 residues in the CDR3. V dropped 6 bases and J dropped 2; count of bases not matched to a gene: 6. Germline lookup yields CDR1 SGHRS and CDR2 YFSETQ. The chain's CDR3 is CASTLTGANTEAFF. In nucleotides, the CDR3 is TGCGCCAGCACCCTGACAGGGGCCAACACTGAAGCTTTCTTT.

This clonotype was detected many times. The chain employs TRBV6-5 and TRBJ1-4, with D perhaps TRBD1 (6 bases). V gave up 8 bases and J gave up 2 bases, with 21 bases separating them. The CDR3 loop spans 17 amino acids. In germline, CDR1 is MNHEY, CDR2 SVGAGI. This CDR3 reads CASAITGKGHTNEKLFF. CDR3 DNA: TGTGCCAGCGCTATAACAGGGAAGGGTCATACTAATGAAAAACTGTTTTTT.

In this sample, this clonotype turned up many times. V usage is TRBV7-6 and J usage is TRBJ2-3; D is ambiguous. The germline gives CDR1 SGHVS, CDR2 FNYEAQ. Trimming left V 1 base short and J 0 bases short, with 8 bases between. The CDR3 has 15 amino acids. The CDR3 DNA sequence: TGTGCCAGCAGCTTAGTCGGAGCAAGCACAGATACGCAGTATTTT. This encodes CASSLVGASTDTQYF.

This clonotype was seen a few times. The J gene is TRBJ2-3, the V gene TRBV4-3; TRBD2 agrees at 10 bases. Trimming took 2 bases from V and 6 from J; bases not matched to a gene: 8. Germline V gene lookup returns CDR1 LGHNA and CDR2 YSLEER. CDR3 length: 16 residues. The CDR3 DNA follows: TGCGCCAGCAGCCAAAAGAATCTAGCGGGGGCGGATACGCAGTATTTT. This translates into CASSQKNLAGADTQYF.

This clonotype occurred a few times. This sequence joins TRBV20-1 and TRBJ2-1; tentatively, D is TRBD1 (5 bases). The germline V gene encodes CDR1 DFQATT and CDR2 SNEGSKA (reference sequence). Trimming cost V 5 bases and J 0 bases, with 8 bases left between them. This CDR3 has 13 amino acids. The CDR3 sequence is CSAQGSSYNEQFF. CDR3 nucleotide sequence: TGCAGTGCTCAGGGAAGCTCCTACAATGAGCAGTTCTTC.

The CDR3 DNA reads as TGTGCCAGCAGCCAAAGGGGACAGCAGAGCTCCTACGAGCAGTACGTC. As protein: CASSQRGQQSSYEQYV. The chain has TRBV14 and TRBJ2-7; 7 bases agree with TRBD1. This CDR3 has 16 amino acids. The germline gives CDR1 SGHDN, CDR2 FVKESK. Unmatched junction bases numbered 7, after V lost 2 bases and J lost 0 bases.

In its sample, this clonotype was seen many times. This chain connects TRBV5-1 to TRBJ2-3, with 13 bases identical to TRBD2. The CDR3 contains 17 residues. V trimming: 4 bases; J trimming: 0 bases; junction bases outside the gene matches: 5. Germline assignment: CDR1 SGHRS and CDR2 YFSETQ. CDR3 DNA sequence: TGCGCCAGCAGCGATGGGACTAGCGGGGCTAGCACAGATACGCAGTATTTT. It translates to CASSDGTSGASTDTQYF. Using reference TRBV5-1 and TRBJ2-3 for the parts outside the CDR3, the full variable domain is KAGVTQTPRYLIKTRGQQVTLSCSPISGHRSVSWYQQTPGQGLQFLFEYFSETQRNKGNFPGRFSGRQFSNSRSEMNVSTLELGDSALYLCASSDGTSGASTDTQYFGPGTRLTVL.

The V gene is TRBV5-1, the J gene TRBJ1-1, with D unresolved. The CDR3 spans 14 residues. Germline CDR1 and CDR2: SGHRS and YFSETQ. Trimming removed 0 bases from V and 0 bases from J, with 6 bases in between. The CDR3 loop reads CASSLAPVNTEAFF. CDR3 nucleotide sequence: TGCGCCAGCAGCTTGGCTCCCGTGAACACTGAAGCTTTCTTT.

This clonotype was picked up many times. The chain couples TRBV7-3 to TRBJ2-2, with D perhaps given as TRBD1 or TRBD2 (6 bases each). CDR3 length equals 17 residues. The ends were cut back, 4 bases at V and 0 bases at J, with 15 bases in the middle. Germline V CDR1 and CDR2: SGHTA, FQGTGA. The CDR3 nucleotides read TGTGCCAGCAGCTACGGCGGGACAAGCGCGAACACCGGGGAGCTGTTTTTT. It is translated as CASSYGGTSANTGELFF.

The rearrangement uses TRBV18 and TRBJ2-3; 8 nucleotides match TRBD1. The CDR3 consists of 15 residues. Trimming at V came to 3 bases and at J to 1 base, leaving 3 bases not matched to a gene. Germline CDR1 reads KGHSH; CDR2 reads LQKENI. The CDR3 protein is CASSPLTGGTDTQYF. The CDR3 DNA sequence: TGTGCCAGCTCACCCTTGACAGGGGGCACAGATACGCAGTATTTT.

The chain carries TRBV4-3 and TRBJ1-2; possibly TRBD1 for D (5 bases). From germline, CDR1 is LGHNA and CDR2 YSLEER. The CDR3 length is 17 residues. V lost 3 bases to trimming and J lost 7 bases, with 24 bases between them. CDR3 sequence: CASSHLGSSRRESGYTF. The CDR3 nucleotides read TGCGCCAGCAGCCACCTGGGGTCTTCCCGCAGGGAGTCTGGCTACACCTTC.